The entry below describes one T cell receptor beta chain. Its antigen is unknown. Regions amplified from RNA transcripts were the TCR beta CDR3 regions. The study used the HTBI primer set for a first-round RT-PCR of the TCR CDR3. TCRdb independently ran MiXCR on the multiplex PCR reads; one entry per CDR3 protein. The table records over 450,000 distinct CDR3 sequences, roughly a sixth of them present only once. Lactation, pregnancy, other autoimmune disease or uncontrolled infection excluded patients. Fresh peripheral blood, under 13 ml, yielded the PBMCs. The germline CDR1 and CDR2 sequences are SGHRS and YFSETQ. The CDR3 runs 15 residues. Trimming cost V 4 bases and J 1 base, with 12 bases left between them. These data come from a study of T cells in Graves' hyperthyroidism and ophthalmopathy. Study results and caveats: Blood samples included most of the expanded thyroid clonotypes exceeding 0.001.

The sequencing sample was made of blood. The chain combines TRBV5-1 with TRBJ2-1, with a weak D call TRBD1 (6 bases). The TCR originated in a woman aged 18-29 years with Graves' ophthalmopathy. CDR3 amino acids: CASSADSTSYNEQFF. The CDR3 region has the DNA TGCGCCAGCAGCGCGGACAGTACATCCTACAATGAGCAGTTCTTC.